Below are 10 T cell receptor beta chains sequenced from a single sample in a study of early T cells in non-severe SARS-CoV-2 infection. TCRdb re-analysed the 5' RACE reads in MiXCR, keeping a single row per CDR3 protein. Of some 61,000 distinct CDR3 sequences detected, under 15% appear once; the ten largest clones hold roughly 8.7%. Sequencing input: whole blood. These receptors were obtained from an adult who was a healthcare worker with PCR-confirmed SARS-CoV-2 infection or an uninfected control (not recorded which).

J is TRBJ2-1 and V is TRBV5-4; D uncertain. Trimming cost V 1 base and J 13 bases, with 9 bases left between them. Per germline, CDR1 SGHNT and CDR2 YYREEE (reference sequence). This CDR3 is built from 11 residues. Here the CDR3 reads CASSLRNAQFF. The CDR3 bases are TGTGCCAGCAGCTTGCGGAATGCCCAGTTCTTC. The whole variable domain, filled in from reference TRBV5-4 and TRBJ2-1, reads ETGVTQSPTHLIKTRGQQVTLRCSSQSGHNTVSWYQQALGQGPQFIFQYYREEENGRGNFPPRFSGLQFPNYSSELNVNALELDDSALYLCASSLRNAQFFGPGTRLTVL.

In its sample, this clonotype was seen once. V gene TRBV5-1 combines with J gene TRBJ1-5; 8 bases line up with TRBD1. The ends lost 4 bases at V and 7 bases at J; junction bases unmatched: 7. The CDR3 extends over 14 amino acids. Germline V lookup: CDR1 SGHRS, CDR2 YFSETQ. CDR3 DNA sequence: TGCGCCAGCAGCCCAGACAGGGGACGCCAGCCCCAGCATTTT. The encoded protein is CASSPDRGRQPQHF.

This clonotype has just a few counts. This chain links TRBV27 with TRBJ1-2; D perhaps matches TRBD1 (6 bases). Germline V lookup: CDR1 MNHEY, CDR2 SMNVEV (reference sequence). This CDR3 has 14 amino acids. Trimming pared 4 bases from V and 0 bases from J, leaving 9 bases between. CDR3 nucleotides: TGTGCCAGCAGTTGGGACAAGACTAACTATGGCTACACCTTC. It specifies CASSWDKTNYGYTF.

CDR3: CSVEKGGSLEQYF. The CDR3 region has the DNA TGCAGCGTGGAGAAGGGTGGGAGCCTCGAGCAGTACTTC. The chain carries TRBV29-1 and TRBJ2-7; D is possibly TRBD2 (5 bases). Trimming removed 6 bases from V and 6 bases from J, with 18 bases in between. The germline V gene has CDR1 SQVTM and CDR2 ANQGSEA. This CDR3 is 13 amino acids long.

There are a few counts of this clonotype. The chain employs TRBV29-1 and TRBJ1-5; a possible D gene is TRBD1 (5 bases). Germline V lookup: CDR1 SQVTM, CDR2 ANQGSEA. V lost 6 bases and J lost 3, with 15 bases in between. The CDR3 totals 14 residues. The CDR3 nucleotides read TGCAGCGTCAGTACTCTAGGGGACAATCAGCCCCAGCATTTT. This encodes CSVSTLGDNQPQHF.

The table lists this clonotype with a few counts. The V and J genes are TRBV9 and TRBJ2-7; maybe TRBD2 (5 bases). V shed 3 bases and J shed 5 bases, with 15 bases lying between them. The CDR3 runs to 14 residues. CDR1 and CDR2 (germline): SGDLS, YYNGEE. This CDR3 is CASSALGSVHEQYF. As DNA, the CDR3 is TGTGCCAGCAGCGCCCTGGGTAGCGTCCACGAGCAGTACTTC.

This clonotype was picked up a small number of times. This chain connects TRBV29-1 to TRBJ1-1; D is unclear. The CDR3 has 12 residues. Germline assignment: CDR1 SQVTM and CDR2 ANQGSEA. V lost 8 bases to trimming and J lost 2 bases, with 12 bases between them. As DNA, the CDR3 is TGCAGCACCGAACGAGGTAACACTGAAGCTTTCTTT. It is translated as CSTERGNTEAFF.

The chain couples TRBV25-1 to TRBJ2-5; TRBD2 matches at 14 bases. With V trimmed by 3 bases and J by 5 bases, 8 bases remained unmatched. Germline assignment: CDR1 MGHDK and CDR2 SYGVNS. The length of the CDR3 is 17 residues. The CDR3 nucleotides read TGTGCCAGCAGTGACACTCGACTAGCGGGAGGGCGGGAGACCCAGTACTTC. Translated, it gives CASSDTRLAGGRETQYF.

The V and J genes are TRBV6-2 or TRBV6-3 and TRBJ2-2; no definite D call. Germline CDR1 MNHEY, CDR2 SVGEGT. The length of the CDR3 is 13 residues. V was clipped by 4 bases and J by 5 bases, with 8 bases between them. The DNA for the CDR3 is TGTGCCAGCAGTTTAGGCCTTACCGGGGAGCTGTTTTTT. Protein sequence: CASSLGLTGELFF.

V and J are TRBV2 and TRBJ2-2, with 7 bases that match TRBD2. This CDR3 has 15 residues. Germline lookup yields CDR1 SNHLY and CDR2 FYNNEI. Losses at the gene ends were 2 bases for V and 4 bases for J; bases not matched to a gene: 4. The CDR3 nucleotides read TGTGCCAGCAGTGAAATGGGACTATCCACCGGGGAGCTGTTTTTT. Protein sequence: CASSEMGLSTGELFF.